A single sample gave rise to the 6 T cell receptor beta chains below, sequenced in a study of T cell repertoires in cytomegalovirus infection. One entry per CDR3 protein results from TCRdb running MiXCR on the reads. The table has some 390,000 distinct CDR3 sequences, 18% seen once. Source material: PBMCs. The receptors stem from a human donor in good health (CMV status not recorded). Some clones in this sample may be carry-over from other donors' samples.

CDR3 sequence: CSASDILGWNQPQHF. The CDR3 coding sequence is TGCAGTGCTAGCGACATTTTGGGATGGAATCAGCCCCAGCATTTT. This chain links TRBV20-1 with TRBJ1-5, with D hard to call. V was shortened by 3 bases and J by 4 bases, with 16 bases between the two germline ends. Per the germline V gene, CDR1 is DFQATT and CDR2 is SNEGSKA (reference sequence). The CDR3 runs 15 residues.

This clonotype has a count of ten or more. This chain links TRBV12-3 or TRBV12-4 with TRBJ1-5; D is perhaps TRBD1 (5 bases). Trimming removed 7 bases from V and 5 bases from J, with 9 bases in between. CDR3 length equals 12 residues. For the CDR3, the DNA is TGTGCCAGCACCTTGGGGGATCAGCCCCAGCATTTT. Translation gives CASTLGDQPQHF.

The CDR3 loop is CASRSTGAGSYFVNEQFF. The CDR3 nucleotides read TGTGCCAGCAGATCCACTGGGGCAGGGTCGTATTTCGTCAATGAGCAGTTCTTC. This chain joins TRBV2 and TRBJ2-1; tentative D call: TRBD1 (5 bases). Germline lookup yields CDR1 SNHLY and CDR2 FYNNEI. Trimming shortened V by 6 bases and J by 6 bases, and 27 bases separated the two germline ends. CDR3 length: 18 amino acids.

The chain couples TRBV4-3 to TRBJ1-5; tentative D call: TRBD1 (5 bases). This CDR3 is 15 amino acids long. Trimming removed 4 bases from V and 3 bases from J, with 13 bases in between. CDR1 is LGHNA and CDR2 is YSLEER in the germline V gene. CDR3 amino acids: CASSLSTGFNQPQHF. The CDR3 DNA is TGCGCCAGCAGCCTAAGCACAGGATTCAATCAGCCCCAGCATTTT.

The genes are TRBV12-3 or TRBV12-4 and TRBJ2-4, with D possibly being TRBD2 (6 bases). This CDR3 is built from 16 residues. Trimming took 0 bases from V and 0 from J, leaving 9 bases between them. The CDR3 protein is CASSLAGGRAKNIQYF. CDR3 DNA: TGTGCCAGCAGTTTAGCGGGGGGAAGAGCCAAAAACATTCAGTACTTC.

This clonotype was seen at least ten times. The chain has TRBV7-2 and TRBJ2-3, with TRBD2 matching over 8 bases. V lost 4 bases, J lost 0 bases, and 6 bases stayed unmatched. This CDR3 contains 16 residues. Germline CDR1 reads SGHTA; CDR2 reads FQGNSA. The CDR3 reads CASSYTSGGSTDTQYF. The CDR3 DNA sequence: TGTGCCAGCAGCTATACTAGCGGAGGAAGCACAGATACGCAGTATTTT.